This is a list of T cell receptor beta chains from one sample in a study of T cell responses to AZD1222 COVID-19 vaccine. TCRdb's copy holds only in-frame clones and misses some; the assay was immunoSEQ multiplex PCR. The sample has around 110,000 clones, about 92% seen once. Source: peripheral blood, taken 28 days after the second AZD1222 dose. The source of these receptors is an adult who received the AZD1222 COVID-19 vaccine. Both conserved end residues are part of each CDR3. Fields, in order: clone size, J gene, D gene, V gene, CDR3 protein, CDR3 DNA. A D gene is named only where the DNA matches it firmly. A row's size may be missing; if present it is once, few, many or a size class.

abundance: -; j_gene: TRBJ2-5; d_gene: TRBD1; v_gene: TRBV5-1; CDR3aa: CASSRDRGETQYF; CDR3nt: TGCGCCAGCAGCAGGGACAGGGGAGAGACCCAGTACTTC
abundance: -; j_gene: TRBJ2-1; d_gene: TRBD1; v_gene: TRBV5-4; CDR3aa: CASSFDRGSYNEQFF; CDR3nt: TGTGCCAGCAGCTTCGACAGGGGTTCCTACAATGAGCAGTTCTTC
abundance: -; j_gene: TRBJ1-1; d_gene: -; v_gene: TRBV30; CDR3aa: CAWSVLAGDAFF; CDR3nt: TGTGCCTGGAGTGTACTGGCCGGCGACGCTTTCTTT
abundance: -; j_gene: TRBJ2-1; d_gene: TRBD2; v_gene: TRBV18; CDR3aa: CASSPTASGGNNEQFF; CDR3nt: TGTGCCAGCTCACCTACAGCATCGGGAGGTAACAATGAGCAGTTCTTC
abundance: -; j_gene: TRBJ1-5; d_gene: -; v_gene: TRBV2; CDR3aa: CASRWGNQPQHF; CDR3nt: TGTGCCAGCCGTTGGGGGAATCAGCCCCAGCATTTT
abundance: few; j_gene: TRBJ1-2; d_gene: -; v_gene: TRBV6-2/TRBV6-3; CDR3aa: CASRQQGDYGYTF; CDR3nt: TGTGCCAGCCGCCAACAGGGAGACTATGGCTACACCTTC
abundance: -; j_gene: TRBJ1-2; d_gene: -; v_gene: TRBV5-5; CDR3aa: CASSFDRTNYGYTF; CDR3nt: TGTGCCAGCAGCTTCGACAGGACTAACTATGGCTACACCTTC
abundance: -; j_gene: TRBJ1-1; d_gene: -; v_gene: TRBV24-1; CDR3aa: CATSDGTNDKTEAFF; CDR3nt: TGTGCCACCAGTGATGGAACGAACGATAAAACTGAAGCTTTCTTT
abundance: -; j_gene: TRBJ2-2; d_gene: -; v_gene: TRBV6-2/TRBV6-3; CDR3aa: CASSSRRAGPIQTGELFF; CDR3nt: TGTGCCAGCAGTAGCCGAAGAGCGGGTCCCATTCAGACCGGGGAGCTGTTTTTT
abundance: -; j_gene: TRBJ2-1; d_gene: TRBD2; v_gene: TRBV24-1; CDR3aa: CATSEGASGGYNEQFF; CDR3nt: TGTGCCACCAGTGAAGGGGCTAGCGGGGGTTACAATGAGCAGTTCTTC
abundance: -; j_gene: TRBJ2-1; d_gene: TRBD2; v_gene: TRBV18; CDR3aa: CASSPPASGVSYNEQFF; CDR3nt: TGTGCCAGCTCACCACCTGCTAGCGGGGTCTCCTACAATGAGCAGTTCTTC
abundance: -; j_gene: TRBJ1-2; d_gene: TRBD1; v_gene: TRBV12-3/TRBV12-4; CDR3aa: CASSDRADYGYTF; CDR3nt: TGTGCCAGCAGCGACAGGGCCGATTATGGCTACACCTTC
abundance: -; j_gene: TRBJ2-1; d_gene: -; v_gene: TRBV6-4; CDR3aa: CASSHSGGDEQFF; CDR3nt: TGTGCCAGCAGTCACTCCGGAGGGGATGAGCAGTTCTTC
abundance: -; j_gene: TRBJ1-2; d_gene: -; v_gene: TRBV5-1; CDR3aa: CASSLEGMVYGYTF; CDR3nt: TGCGCCAGCAGCTTGGAGGGTATGGTCTATGGCTACACCTTC
abundance: -; j_gene: TRBJ1-1; d_gene: -; v_gene: TRBV18; CDR3aa: CASSPLRGGTEAFF; CDR3nt: TGTGCCAGCTCACCGCTTCGGGGGGGCACTGAAGCTTTCTTT
abundance: -; j_gene: TRBJ2-5; d_gene: -; v_gene: TRBV10-1; CDR3aa: CASSESTGLGTQYF; CDR3nt: TGCGCCAGCAGTGAGTCCACAGGGCTGGGGACCCAGTACTTC
abundance: -; j_gene: TRBJ1-2; d_gene: -; v_gene: TRBV5-6; CDR3aa: CASSLEPGRHGYTF; CDR3nt: TGTGCCAGCAGCTTGGAGCCGGGACGGCATGGCTACACCTTC
abundance: -; j_gene: TRBJ1-2; d_gene: -; v_gene: TRBV3-1/TRBV3-2; CDR3aa: CASSSDTNYGYTF; CDR3nt: TGTGCCAGCAGCTCCGACACTAACTATGGCTACACCTTC
abundance: -; j_gene: TRBJ2-5; d_gene: TRBD2; v_gene: TRBV10-1; CDR3aa: CASSESTSWETQYF; CDR3nt: TGCGCCAGCAGTGAGTCGACTAGCTGGGAGACCCAGTACTTC
abundance: -; j_gene: TRBJ2-3; d_gene: -; v_gene: TRBV5-1; CDR3aa: CASSGTRADTQYF; CDR3nt: TGCGCCAGCAGCGGTACTAGGGCAGATACGCAGTATTTT
abundance: once; j_gene: TRBJ2-1; d_gene: -; v_gene: TRBV9; CDR3aa: CASSVRGISSYNEQFF; CDR3nt: TGTGCCAGCAGCGTAAGAGGGATCAGCTCCTACAATGAGCAGTTCTTC
abundance: -; j_gene: TRBJ2-1; d_gene: -; v_gene: TRBV29-1; CDR3aa: CSVEEDRSQQFF; CDR3nt: TGCAGCGTTGAAGAAGACCGGTCGCAGCAGTTCTTC
abundance: -; j_gene: TRBJ1-2; d_gene: -; v_gene: TRBV7-2; CDR3aa: CASSLQSRGGDGYTF; CDR3nt: TGTGCCAGCAGCTTACAGAGCAGGGGAGGAGATGGCTACACCTTC
abundance: -; j_gene: TRBJ1-3; d_gene: -; v_gene: TRBV15; CDR3aa: CATSKNREDTIYF; CDR3nt: TGTGCCACCAGCAAAAACAGGGAGGACACCATATATTTT
abundance: -; j_gene: TRBJ1-2; d_gene: TRBD1; v_gene: TRBV7-9; CDR3aa: CASSSGQGAIYGYTF; CDR3nt: TGTGCCAGCAGCTCGGGACAGGGGGCCATCTATGGCTACACCTTC
abundance: -; j_gene: TRBJ2-7; d_gene: TRBD1; v_gene: TRBV3-1/TRBV3-2; CDR3aa: CASSQVQGAQYF; CDR3nt: TGTGCCAGCAGCCAAGTTCAGGGGGCTCAGTACTTC
abundance: once; j_gene: TRBJ2-3; d_gene: -; v_gene: TRBV19; CDR3aa: CASTHRVTDTQYF; CDR3nt: TGTGCCAGTACTCACAGAGTCACAGATACGCAGTATTTT
abundance: few; j_gene: TRBJ2-3; d_gene: -; v_gene: TRBV10-3; CDR3aa: CAIGAADTQYF; CDR3nt: TGTGCCATCGGGGCGGCAGATACGCAGTATTTT
abundance: -; j_gene: TRBJ1-6; d_gene: -; v_gene: TRBV6-5; CDR3aa: CASSALSSYNSPLHF; CDR3nt: TGTGCCAGCAGCGCACTCAGCTCCTATAATTCACCCCTCCACTTT
abundance: -; j_gene: TRBJ1-2; d_gene: -; v_gene: TRBV9; CDR3aa: CASSVDLSYGYTF; CDR3nt: TGTGCCAGCAGCGTGGACCTCAGCTATGGCTACACCTTC
abundance: -; j_gene: TRBJ1-5; d_gene: -; v_gene: TRBV12-3/TRBV12-4; CDR3aa: CASSFRAQQPQHF; CDR3nt: TGTGCCAGCAGTTTTAGAGCCCAACAGCCCCAGCATTTT
abundance: -; j_gene: TRBJ2-1; d_gene: TRBD2; v_gene: TRBV7-6; CDR3aa: CASSLGGTSEDEQFF; CDR3nt: TGTGCCAGCAGCTTAGGCGGGACTAGCGAAGATGAGCAGTTCTTC
abundance: -; j_gene: TRBJ2-1; d_gene: TRBD1; v_gene: TRBV10-3; CDR3aa: CAISTQGNGKFF; CDR3nt: TGTGCCATCAGTACACAGGGGAATGGGAAGTTCTTC
abundance: -; j_gene: TRBJ2-4; d_gene: -; v_gene: TRBV5-5; CDR3aa: CASSVLTVSGKNIQYF; CDR3nt: TGTGCCAGCAGCGTCCTGACCGTTTCCGGCAAAAACATTCAGTACTTC
abundance: once; j_gene: TRBJ1-1; d_gene: -; v_gene: TRBV3-1/TRBV3-2; CDR3aa: CASSPSGFGGEAFF; CDR3nt: TGTGCCAGCAGCCCCTCGGGGTTCGGGGGGGAAGCTTTCTTT
abundance: -; j_gene: TRBJ2-7; d_gene: TRBD1; v_gene: TRBV6-5; CDR3aa: CASSYATMTGSYEQYF; CDR3nt: TGTGCCAGCAGTTACGCAACAATGACAGGGTCCTACGAGCAGTACTTC
abundance: -; j_gene: TRBJ1-3; d_gene: -; v_gene: TRBV9; CDR3aa: CASSVAGDSGNTIYF; CDR3nt: TGTGCCAGCAGCGTAGCAGGTGACTCTGGAAACACCATATATTTT
abundance: -; j_gene: TRBJ2-1; d_gene: TRBD2; v_gene: TRBV7-8; CDR3aa: CASNPHRTSENNEQFF; CDR3nt: TGTGCCAGCAACCCACATCGGACTAGCGAGAACAATGAGCAGTTCTTC
abundance: -; j_gene: TRBJ1-3; d_gene: -; v_gene: TRBV5-1; CDR3aa: CASSLAGASSGNTIYF; CDR3nt: TGCGCCAGCAGCTTAGCGGGGGCGAGCTCTGGAAACACCATATATTTT
abundance: -; j_gene: TRBJ1-4; d_gene: -; v_gene: TRBV5-1; CDR3aa: CASSLGEINEKLFF; CDR3nt: TGCGCCAGCAGCTTGGGCGAGATAAATGAAAAACTGTTTTTT
abundance: -; j_gene: TRBJ2-6; d_gene: -; v_gene: TRBV19; CDR3aa: CASSFLSGANVLTF; CDR3nt: TGTGCCAGTAGTTTCTTGTCTGGGGCCAACGTCCTGACTTTC
abundance: -; j_gene: TRBJ2-1; d_gene: -; v_gene: TRBV6-5; CDR3aa: CASSYVDEQFF; CDR3nt: TGTGCCAGCAGTTACGTGGATGAGCAGTTCTTC
abundance: -; j_gene: TRBJ1-1; d_gene: -; v_gene: TRBV5-5; CDR3aa: CASSFTGRGAPGTEAFF; CDR3nt: TGTGCCAGCAGCTTCACCGGCCGGGGGGCGCCCGGAACTGAAGCTTTCTTT
abundance: once; j_gene: TRBJ1-5; d_gene: TRBD1; v_gene: TRBV4-3; CDR3aa: CASSPGQGNQPQHF; CDR3nt: TGCGCCAGCAGTCCGGGACAGGGCAATCAGCCCCAGCATTTT
abundance: -; j_gene: TRBJ1-2; d_gene: -; v_gene: TRBV29-1; CDR3aa: CSTWVGQYGYTF; CDR3nt: TGCAGCACTTGGGTGGGTCAATATGGCTACACCTTC
abundance: -; j_gene: TRBJ2-2; d_gene: TRBD1; v_gene: TRBV28; CDR3aa: CASKLGTGVTGELFF; CDR3nt: TGTGCCAGCAAGTTGGGGACAGGGGTTACCGGGGAGCTGTTTTTT
abundance: -; j_gene: TRBJ2-3; d_gene: -; v_gene: TRBV6-6; CDR3aa: CASSLAEGDTQYF; CDR3nt: TGTGCCAGCAGCTTGGCGGAGGGGGATACGCAGTATTTT
abundance: -; j_gene: TRBJ2-4; d_gene: -; v_gene: TRBV5-5; CDR3aa: CASSLSSTAKNIQYF; CDR3nt: TGTGCCAGCAGCTTGTCTTCGACAGCCAAAAACATTCAGTACTTC
abundance: -; j_gene: TRBJ1-3; d_gene: TRBD1; v_gene: TRBV30; CDR3aa: CAWMAQGGNSGNTIYF; CDR3nt: TGTGCCTGGATGGCACAGGGGGGAAACTCTGGAAACACCATATATTTT
abundance: -; j_gene: TRBJ2-2; d_gene: -; v_gene: TRBV6-5; CDR3aa: CASTPGNTGELFF; CDR3nt: TGTGCCAGCACCCCGGGGAACACCGGGGAGCTGTTTTTT
abundance: -; j_gene: TRBJ1-2; d_gene: -; v_gene: TRBV2; CDR3aa: CASKTDGYTF; CDR3nt: TGTGCCAGCAAAACAGATGGCTACACCTTC
abundance: -; j_gene: TRBJ1-4; d_gene: TRBD1; v_gene: TRBV6-6; CDR3aa: CASSYTGQGGNEKLFF; CDR3nt: TGTGCCAGCAGTTACACCGGACAGGGTGGTAATGAAAAACTGTTTTTT